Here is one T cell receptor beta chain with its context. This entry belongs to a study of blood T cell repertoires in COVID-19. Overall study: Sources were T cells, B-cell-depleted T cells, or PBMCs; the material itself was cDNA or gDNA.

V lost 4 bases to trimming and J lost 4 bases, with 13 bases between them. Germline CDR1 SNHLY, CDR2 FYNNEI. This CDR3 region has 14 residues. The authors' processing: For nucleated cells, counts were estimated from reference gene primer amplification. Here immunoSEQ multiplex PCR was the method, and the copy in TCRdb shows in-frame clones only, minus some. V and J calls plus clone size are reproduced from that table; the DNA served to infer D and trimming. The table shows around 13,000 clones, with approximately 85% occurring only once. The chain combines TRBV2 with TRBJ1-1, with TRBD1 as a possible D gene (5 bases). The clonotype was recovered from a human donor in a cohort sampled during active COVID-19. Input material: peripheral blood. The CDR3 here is CASSVRPGVTEAFF. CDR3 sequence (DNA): TGTGCCAGCAGTGTAAGGCCGGGGGTCACTGAAGCTTTCTTT.